One and the same sample provided the 11 T cell receptor beta chains below, sequenced in a study of T-cell memory formation after mild COVID-19 (dated by TCRdb to the early 2020s). The protocol used for the library was 5' RACE. Sequencing took place on an Illumina NovaSeq 6000. TCRdb reanalyzed the raw reads on its own, using fastp at Q25 for trimming and MiXCR for clone calling, and kept in-frame beta chains. Each entry is one CDR3 protein sequence, shown with its most common DNA and genes. This sample lists approximately 350,000 distinct CDR3 sequences; 10% to 15% were detected once. The leading ten clones occupy over 20% of the sample. Sequenced input: PBMCs or a T cell subset sorted from them (not recorded which). These receptors all stem from a man younger than 35 who had mild COVID-19 (a few samples of this study predate the infection). The sample titles of this study are shuffled in the database, so cell type and time point are left out; the donor was told from shared clones.

This clonotype was counted many times. CDR3 loop: CASSLDRGHGYTF. The CDR3 nucleotides are TGTGCCAGCAGCTTGGACAGGGGGCATGGCTACACCTTC. The V gene is TRBV7-2, the J gene TRBJ1-2; 11 positions match TRBD1. The J segment lost 6 bases and the V segment lost 3 bases, leaving 0 bases of the junction unmatched. The CDR3 extends over 13 amino acids. Germline-derived CDR1 and CDR2 are SGHTA and FQGNSA. The whole variable domain, remainder taken from reference TRBV7-2 and TRBJ1-2, is GAGVSQSPSNKVTEKGKDVELRCDPISGHTALYWYRQSLGQGLEFLIYFQGNSAPDKSGLPSDRFSAERTGGSVSTLTIQRTQQEDSAVYLCASSLDRGHGYTFGSGTRLTVV.

The sample holds a few counts of this clonotype. The rearrangement uses TRBV7-9 and TRBJ1-1; no clear D gene. Trimming removed 2 bases at V and 4 bases at J, with 14 bases between. The CDR3 is made up of 15 amino acids. From germline, CDR1 is SEHNR and CDR2 FQNEAQ (reference sequence). CDR3 nucleotides: TGTGCCAGCAGCTTACGGGGAGGGTACGGCACTGAAGCTTTCTTT. Residues: CASSLRGGYGTEAFF.

Many counts were recorded for this clonotype. The chain links TRBV4-2 to TRBJ1-5; D gene unclear. V lost 0 bases to trimming and J lost 6 bases, with 9 bases between them. CDR1 and CDR2 from the germline V gene are LGHNA and YNFKEQ. CDR3 length equals 14 residues. CDR3: CASSQDKVRQPQHF. The CDR3 nucleotides are TGTGCCAGCAGCCAAGATAAGGTACGTCAGCCCCAGCATTTT.

This clonotype was observed many times. The chain is built from TRBV5-1 and TRBJ1-5; 9 nucleotides agree with TRBD1. Germline lookup yields CDR1 SGHRS and CDR2 YFSETQ. The CDR3 totals 14 residues. Trimming removed 4 bases from V and 7 bases from J; junction bases left unmatched: 6. CDR3 in DNA: TGCGCCAGCAGCCCACGGACAGGGGAACAGCCCCAGCATTTT. Its protein is CASSPRTGEQPQHF.

The V call is TRBV15, the J call TRBJ2-1, with 9 bases lining up with TRBD1. V was clipped by 6 bases and J by 10 bases; unmatched bases: 13. Germline V gene sequence: CDR1 LNHNV, CDR2 YYDKDF (reference sequence). The CDR3 consists of 15 residues. CDR3 sequence (DNA): TGTGCCACCAGAAGGGGGCCGGGACAGGGTAGCGAGCAGTTCTTC. Amino acid sequence: CATRRGPGQGSEQFF.

The chain joins TRBV5-1 to TRBJ2-7; 11 nucleotides line up with TRBD1. This CDR3 has 16 residues. Germline V gene lookup returns CDR1 SGHRS and CDR2 YFSETQ. Trimming at V came to 0 bases and at J to 1 base, leaving 3 bases not matched to a gene. For the CDR3, the DNA is TGCGCCAGCAGCTTGGGAGGGACAGGGGGATCCTACGAGCAGTACTTC. Translating gives CASSLGGTGGSYEQYF.

This clonotype turned up a few times. V gene TRBV20-1 combines with J gene TRBJ1-1; D unclear. Germline CDR1 DFQATT, CDR2 SNEGSKA (reference sequence). The ends were cut back, 2 bases at V and 1 base at J, with 11 bases in the middle. The CDR3 consists of 14 residues. DNA of the CDR3: TGCAGTGCTAGAAATCCTCGTGCGAACACTGAAGCTTTCTTT. Encoded protein: CSARNPRANTEAFF.

The gene calls are TRBV18 and TRBJ1-3; D call uncertain. Trimming removed 0 bases at V and 0 bases at J, with 6 bases between. Germline lookup yields CDR1 KGHSH and CDR2 LQKENI. The CDR3 spans 15 residues. The CDR3 DNA reads TGTGCCAGCTCACCACCGGGCCGCTCTGGAAACACCATATATTTT. It translates to CASSPPGRSGNTIYF.

The chain joins TRBV3-2 to TRBJ2-3; the table's D call, TRBD1, has no DNA check behind it. TRBV3-2 is designated a pseudogene. The CDR3 is 15 amino acids. The CDR3 DNA follows: TGTGCCAGAAGGTGGGCCTGGGCGGGCACAGATACGCAGTATTTT. Its translation is CARRWAWAGTDTQYF.

There are a few counts of this clonotype. This chain connects TRBV10-3 to TRBJ2-3; D possibly corresponds to TRBD1 (5 bases). Looked up from germline, CDR1 is ENHRY and CDR2 is SYGVKD. The CDR3 is made up of 13 amino acids. V lost 5 bases and J lost 1, with 7 bases in between. The CDR3, as DNA: TGTGCCATCAGTCAGGGCGGCACAGATACGCAGTATTTT. It yields the protein CAISQGGTDTQYF.

The chain combines TRBV13 with TRBJ1-2, with unresolved D. The V gene lost 5 bases and the J gene lost 6 bases, with 19 bases spanning the gap. This CDR3 contains 15 residues. The germline gives CDR1 PRHDT, CDR2 FYEKMQ (reference sequence). The DNA of the CDR3 is TGTGCCAGCAGCCAAGCGGGTGTCCGCCGGGATGGCTACACCTTC. Protein sequence: CASSQAGVRRDGYTF.